The 26 T cell receptor beta chains reported below all come from one sample, sequenced in a study of CD8+ T cells in alopecia areata. Treatment described: oral pan-JAK inhibitor, 5-10 mg twice daily. Extracted from the samples, RNA was reverse transcribed into cDNA to serve as the sequencing template. The data were produced by immunoSEQ multiplex PCR, yet TCRdb's version contains in-frame clones alone and is incomplete. Counted here are 110,000 or so clones, 58% occurring once; the ten biggest clones make up more than 25%. The starting material was CD8+ T cells sorted from blood, obtained at week 4, from a patient treated with tofacitinib. All receptors derive from a human donor with alopecia areata.

Remarks on this clone: An end of the junction differs from the germline gene, which may be a read error. This sequence joins TRBV7-9 and TRBJ1-2, with TRBD1 identical over 8 bases. Germline loops: CDR1 SEHNR, CDR2 FQNEAQ (reference sequence). The CDR3 contains 14 residues. The CDR3 region is CASSSDLDRVLYFF. In DNA, the CDR3 is TGTGCCAGCAGTTCTGATCTGGACAGGGTTCTCTACTTCTTC.

The CDR3 spells CASSMGAGLNTEAFF. The CDR3 DNA reads TGTGCCAGTAGTATGGGGGCAGGGTTGAACACTGAAGCTTTCTTT. The V call is TRBV19, the J call TRBJ1-1; a possible D gene is TRBD1 (6 bases). This CDR3 contains 15 residues. In germline, CDR1 is LNHDA, CDR2 SQIVND (reference sequence). V lost 3 bases and J 0 bases, leaving 11 bases between the germline ends.

The V gene is TRBV30, the J gene TRBJ1-2; D ambiguous. CDR1 is GTSNPN and CDR2 is SVGIG in the germline V gene (reference sequence). V lost 0 bases to trimming and J lost 5 bases, with 16 bases between them. The CDR3 is made up of 15 amino acids. CDR3 loop: CAWSVRPQPAYGYTF. In nucleotides, the CDR3 is TGTGCCTGGAGTGTACGGCCCCAGCCAGCTTATGGCTACACCTTC.

A few counts support this clone. V usage is TRBV30 and J usage is TRBJ2-7; the D is unclear. Trimming cost V 0 bases and J 3 bases, with 9 bases left between them. Germline values: CDR1 GTSNPN, CDR2 SVGIG (reference sequence). The CDR3 sequence is 13 residues long. CDR3 region: CAWSVIELYEQYF. CDR3 bases: TGTGCCTGGAGTGTAATTGAACTCTACGAGCAGTACTTC.

The J gene is TRBJ2-7, the V gene TRBV6-1; D call uncertain. Trimming removed 8 bases from V and 4 bases from J, with 3 bases in between. The CDR3 sequence is 9 residues long. Germline CDR1 MNHNS, CDR2 SASEGT. This CDR3 reads CASHYEQYF. CDR3 DNA sequence: TGTGCCAGCCATTACGAGCAGTACTTC.

The genes are TRBV30 and TRBJ1-5, with 7 bases that match TRBD1. V was pared by 5 bases and J by 0 bases, with 1 base of the junction left unmatched. From germline, CDR1 is GTSNPN and CDR2 SVGIG (reference sequence). The CDR3 sequence is 13 residues long. This chain's CDR3 is CAWGTVSNQPQHF. Here the CDR3 DNA reads TGTGCCTGGGGGACAGTTAGCAATCAGCCCCAGCATTTT.

The chain couples TRBV10-3 to TRBJ1-2; 7 bases line up with TRBD1. The J segment lost 8 bases and the V segment lost 3 bases, leaving 6 bases of the junction unmatched. CDR3 length: 13 residues. Germline CDR1 ENHRY, CDR2 SYGVKD. CDR3: CAISEGDRKGYTF. In DNA, the CDR3 is TGTGCCATCAGTGAAGGGGACAGAAAGGGCTACACCTTC.

This chain joins TRBV6-6 and TRBJ1-1; no reliable D call. The V and J ends lost 9 bases and 4 bases respectively, with 12 bases between them. This CDR3 is built from 12 residues. CDR1 is MNHNY, CDR2 SVGAGI, per germline (reference sequence). In nucleotides, the CDR3 is TGTGCCAGTTGCACCGGAGGCACTGAAGCTTTCTTT. This translates into CASCTGGTEAFF.

J is TRBJ2-5 and V is TRBV29-1, with D perhaps matching TRBD1 or TRBD2 (5 bases each). CDR1 and CDR2 (germline): SQVTM, ANQGSEA. The ends were cut back, 4 bases at V and 1 base at J, with 10 bases in the middle. The CDR3 sequence is 13 residues long. The CDR3 sequence is CSVVGTVQETQYF. As DNA, the CDR3 is TGCAGCGTTGTGGGGACGGTCCAAGAGACCCAGTACTTC.

V gene TRBV27 combines with J gene TRBJ2-3, with 8 bases matching TRBD1. The germline CDR1 and CDR2 sequences are MNHEY and SMNVEV (reference sequence). With 5 bases clipped from V and 6 bases from J, the junction kept 7 bases outside the gene matches. The length of the CDR3 is 14 residues. CDR3 coding DNA: TGTGCCAGCAGTCCGGACAGGGATGTGGATACGCAGTATTTT. Protein product: CASSPDRDVDTQYF.

CDR3 loop: CASSPNSPSRGGELTQYF. Here the CDR3 DNA reads TGTGCCAGCAGCCCCAACTCCCCATCCAGGGGAGGAGAATTGACCCAGTACTTC. The V and J genes are TRBV7-6 and TRBJ2-5; D may be TRBD1 or TRBD2 (6 bases each). Germline CDR1 SGHVS, CDR2 FNYEAQ. Trimming left V 5 bases short and J 7 bases short, with 29 bases between. There are 18 residues in the CDR3.

The rearrangement links TRBV11-2 to TRBJ2-5; perhaps D is TRBD1 or TRBD2 (6 bases each). V dropped 2 bases and J dropped 6 bases, with 13 bases sitting between them. The CDR3 has 14 amino acids. Germline CDR1 and CDR2: SGHAT and FQNNGV. Here the CDR3 DNA reads TGTGCCAGCAGCTTAACGGGGGCGGAAAAGACCCAGTACTTC. Residues: CASSLTGAEKTQYF.

The chain has TRBV6-6 and TRBJ2-7, with D possibly matching TRBD1 (5 bases). The CDR3 runs 12 residues. V shed 5 bases and J shed 5 bases, with 10 bases lying between them. Germline V gene sequence: CDR1 MNHNY, CDR2 SVGAGI (reference sequence). The CDR3 region has the DNA TGTGCCAGCAGTCCCCAGGGTCACGAGCAGTACTTC. Translated, it gives CASSPQGHEQYF.

This chain joins TRBV29-1 and TRBJ1-1, with TRBD1 matching over 9 bases. In germline, CDR1 is SQVTM, CDR2 ANQGSEA. The CDR3 loop spans 15 amino acids. Losses at the gene ends were 3 bases for V and 2 bases for J; bases not matched to a gene: 7. The CDR3 nucleotides read TGCAGCGTTGAGGTCTCGGGACAGGGAAACACTGAAGCTTTCTTT. The encoded protein is CSVEVSGQGNTEAFF. The entire variable domain, with the rest obtained from reference TRBV29-1 and TRBJ1-1, is as follows: SAVISQKPSRDICQRGTSLTIQCQVDSQVTMMFWYRQQPGQSLTLIATANQGSEATYESGFVIDKFPISRPNLTFSTLTVSNMSPEDSSIYLCSVEVSGQGNTEAFFGQGTRLTVV.

The chain has TRBV4-3 and TRBJ2-5, with 12 positions matching TRBD2. V dropped 0 bases and J dropped 2; count of bases not matched to a gene: 4. This CDR3 spans 17 amino acids. Germline CDR1 reads LGHNA; CDR2 reads YSLEER. This chain's CDR3 is CASSQDGLAGGQETQYF. CDR3 nucleotides: TGCGCCAGCAGCCAAGATGGCCTAGCGGGGGGGCAAGAGACCCAGTACTTC.

The rearrangement links TRBV9 to TRBJ1-5; D possibly corresponds to TRBD1 (6 bases). V was shortened by 0 bases and J by 3 bases, with 10 bases between the two germline ends. This CDR3 region has 15 residues. CDR1 SGDLS and CDR2 YYNGEE come from the germline V gene. The CDR3 spells CASSVGTAHNQPQHF. In DNA, the CDR3 is TGTGCCAGCAGCGTAGGGACAGCACACAATCAGCCCCAGCATTTT. The full variable domain, rest sourced from reference TRBV9 and TRBJ1-5, is DSGVTQTPKHLITATGQRVTLRCSPRSGDLSVYWYQQSLDQGLQFLIQYYNGEERAKGNILERFSAQQFPDLHSELNLSSLELGDSALYFCASSVGTAHNQPQHFGDGTRLSIL.

The rearrangement joins TRBV18 to TRBJ1-1; 11 nucleotides agree with TRBD1. V shed 6 bases, J shed 0 bases, and the junction held 12 bases outside the gene matches. CDR1 and CDR2 from the germline V gene are KGHSH and LQKENI. The CDR3 is 18 amino acids. CDR3: CASSFPGDRGFLNTEAFF. As DNA, the CDR3 is TGTGCCAGCTCCTTCCCAGGGGACAGGGGGTTCCTGAACACTGAAGCTTTCTTT.

The rearrangement links TRBV5-4 to TRBJ2-5; D gene unclear. Trimming pared 5 bases from V and 5 bases from J, leaving 16 bases between. This CDR3 region has 14 residues. CDR1 SGHNT and CDR2 YYREEE come from the germline V gene (reference sequence). For the CDR3, the DNA is TGTGCCAGCAGGCAAAGCCTGGCTCCCGAGACCCAGTACTTC. It codes for CASRQSLAPETQYF.

The chain combines TRBV6-5 with TRBJ1-1; TRBD1 is a possible D gene (6 bases). The CDR3 length is 13 residues. Germline CDR1 MNHEY, CDR2 SVGAGI. V was cut by 6 bases and J by 1 base, with 9 bases left in between. The CDR3 protein is CASSLGQNTEAFF. The CDR3 nucleotides are TGTGCCAGCAGCCTGGGACAGAACACTGAAGCTTTCTTT.

The chain carries TRBV9 and TRBJ1-1; D is undetermined. The CDR3 has 9 amino acids. Germline V gene lookup returns CDR1 SGDLS and CDR2 YYNGEE. Between the trimmed V and J ends, which lost 9 bases and 8 bases, there was a span of 8 bases. The CDR3 sequence is CAMRAEAFF. The CDR3 region has the DNA TGTGCCATGAGGGCGGAAGCTTTCTTT.

V usage is TRBV13 and J usage is TRBJ1-2; maybe TRBD1 (5 bases). The germline V gene encodes CDR1 PRHDT and CDR2 FYEKMQ (reference sequence). The CDR3 extends over 14 amino acids. V was cut by 0 bases and J by 6 bases, with 11 bases left in between. CDR3: CASSLGGAGNGYTF. The CDR3 DNA reads as TGTGCCAGCAGCTTAGGCGGGGCGGGGAATGGCTACACCTTC.

This chain uses TRBV7-8 with TRBJ2-2, with 9 bases identical to TRBD1. Trimming cost V 0 bases and J 1 base; bases outside gene matches: 3. This CDR3 spans 17 amino acids. Looked up from germline, CDR1 is SGHVS and CDR2 is FQNEAQ. This CDR3 reads CASSLARGQGNTGELFF. For the CDR3, the DNA is TGTGCCAGCAGCTTAGCCCGGGGACAGGGGAACACCGGGGAGCTGTTTTTT.

In its sample, this clone was seen a few times. This chain connects TRBV29-1 to TRBJ2-5, with TRBD1 matching 7 bases. V shed 3 bases and J 5 bases; nucleotides not matched to a gene: 9. Germline values: CDR1 SQVTM, CDR2 ANQGSEA. The CDR3 consists of 14 residues. CDR3 sequence reads: CSVEVHLQGETQYF. As DNA, the CDR3 is TGCAGCGTTGAGGTCCATCTACAGGGGGAGACCCAGTACTTC.

The chain links TRBV6-4 to TRBJ1-2; tentatively, D is TRBD1 (5 bases). Trimming removed 2 bases from V and 7 bases from J, with 14 bases in between. CDR1 MRHNA and CDR2 SNTAGT come from the germline V gene. The CDR3 loop spans 14 amino acids. The CDR3 loop reads CASSDGGIGGGYTF. The CDR3 DNA is TGTGCCAGCAGTGACGGGGGGATTGGAGGTGGCTACACCTTC.

V gene TRBV30 combines with J gene TRBJ2-1; 8 nucleotides align to TRBD2. The ends lost 5 bases at V and 5 bases at J; junction bases unmatched: 14. The CDR3 runs 16 residues. Per germline, CDR1 GTSNPN and CDR2 SVGIG (reference sequence). The CDR3: CAWGTGGVFTDNEQFF. The CDR3 DNA reads as TGTGCCTGGGGCACGGGGGGGGTTTTTACGGACAATGAGCAGTTCTTC.

The table lists this clone with a few counts. The V gene is TRBV29-1, the J gene TRBJ2-2, with D maybe TRBD1 (6 bases). CDR3 size: 15 residues. The germline CDR1 and CDR2 sequences are SQVTM and ANQGSEA. The germline V and J ends were trimmed by 3 bases and 0 bases, with 11 bases remaining between them. The CDR3 protein is CSVEAGVTNTGELFF. In DNA form, the CDR3 reads TGCAGCGTTGAGGCAGGGGTTACGAACACCGGGGAGCTGTTTTTT.